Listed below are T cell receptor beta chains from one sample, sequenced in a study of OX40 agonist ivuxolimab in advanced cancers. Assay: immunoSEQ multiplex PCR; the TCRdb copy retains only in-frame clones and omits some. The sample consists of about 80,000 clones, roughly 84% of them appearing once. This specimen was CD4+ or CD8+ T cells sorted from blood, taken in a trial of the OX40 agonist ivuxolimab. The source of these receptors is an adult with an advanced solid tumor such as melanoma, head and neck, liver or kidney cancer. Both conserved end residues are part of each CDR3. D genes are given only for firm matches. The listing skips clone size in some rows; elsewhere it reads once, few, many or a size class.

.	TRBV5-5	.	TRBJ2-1	CASSLDIGQFF	TGTGCCAGCAGCTTAGACATCGGCCAGTTCTTC
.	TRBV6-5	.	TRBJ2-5	CASRQPSGGQETQYF	TGTGCCAGCAGGCAGCCGTCAGGGGGGCAAGAGACCCAGTACTTC
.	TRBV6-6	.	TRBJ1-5	CASSPRDIYQPQHF	TGTGCCAGCAGTCCCCGGGACATCTATCAGCCCCAGCATTTT
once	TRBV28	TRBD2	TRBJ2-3	CASSPRVAGGTQYF	TGTGCCAGCAGCCCCCGAGTAGCGGGAGGCACGCAGTATTTT
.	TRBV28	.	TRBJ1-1	CASTLWAGAEAFF	TGTGCCAGCACCCTATGGGCGGGCGCTGAAGCTTTCTTT
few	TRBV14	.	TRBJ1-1	CASSLPIGVNTEAFF	TGTGCCAGCAGCCTTCCCATAGGAGTGAACACTGAAGCTTTCTTT
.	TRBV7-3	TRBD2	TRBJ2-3	CASSPASGSSDTQYF	TGTGCCAGCAGTCCCGCTAGCGGATCATCGGATACGCAGTATTTT
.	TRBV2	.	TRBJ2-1	CASSSELYNEQFF	TGTGCCAGCAGCAGTGAATTGTACAATGAGCAGTTCTTC
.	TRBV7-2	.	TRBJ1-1	CASSRSRGGMNTEAFF	TGTGCCAGCAGTCGATCGCGCGGGGGGATGAACACTGAAGCTTTCTTT
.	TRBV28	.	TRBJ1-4	CASSFTGLEKLFF	TGTGCCAGCAGTTTCACAGGGCTTGAAAAACTGTTTTTT
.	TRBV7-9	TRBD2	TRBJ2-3	CASRALTSGVTDTQYF	TGTGCCAGCAGGGCCTTAACTAGCGGGGTTACAGATACGCAGTATTTT
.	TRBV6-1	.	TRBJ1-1	CASSEIFGPTQGIMNTEAFF	TGTGCCAGCAGTGAAATTTTTGGGCCGACACAAGGTATTATGAACACTGAAGCTTTCTTT
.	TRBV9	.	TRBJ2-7	CASSPEILSYEQYF	TGTGCCAGCAGCCCAGAAATACTCTCCTACGAGCAGTACTTC
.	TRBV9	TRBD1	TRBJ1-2	CASSDRPGTGDYYGYTF	TGTGCCAGCAGCGACCGCCCCGGGACAGGGGATTATTATGGCTACACCTTC
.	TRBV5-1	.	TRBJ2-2	CASSPRDPRGGELFF	TGCGCCAGCAGCCCCCGGGACCCCAGGGGCGGGGAGCTGTTTTTT
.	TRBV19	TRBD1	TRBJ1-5	CASRDRGLPSNQPQHF	TGTGCCAGTAGGGACAGGGGCCTTCCTAGCAATCAGCCCCAGCATTTT
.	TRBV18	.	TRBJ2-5	CASSAEVETQYF	TGTGCCAGCTCAGCCGAAGTAGAGACCCAGTACTTC
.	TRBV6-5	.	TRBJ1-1	CASSYRQLNTEAFF	TGTGCCAGCAGTTATCGGCAGCTCAACACTGAAGCTTTCTTT
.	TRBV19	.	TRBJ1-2	CASSSLGANYGYTF	TGTGCCAGTAGTAGCCTTGGTGCTAACTATGGCTACACCTTC
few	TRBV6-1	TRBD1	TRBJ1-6	CASSESGTAYSPLHF	TGTGCCAGCAGTGAATCCGGGACAGCATATTCACCCCTCCACTTT
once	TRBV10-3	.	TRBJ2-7	CAISESAGYEQYF	TGTGCCATCAGTGAGTCCGCGGGTTACGAGCAGTACTTC
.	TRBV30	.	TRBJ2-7	CAWSATGFEQYF	TGTGCCTGGAGCGCAACAGGGTTCGAGCAGTACTTC
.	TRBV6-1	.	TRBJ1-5	CASSEISGSVRAGNQPQHF	TGTGCCAGCAGTGAAATCTCGGGAAGTGTACGCGCGGGCAATCAGCCCCAGCATTTT
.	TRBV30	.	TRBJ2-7	CAWKPPGDSYEQYF	TGTGCCTGGAAGCCCCCTGGGGACTCCTACGAGCAGTACTTC
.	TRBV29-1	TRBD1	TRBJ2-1	CSVEVTGAYEQFF	TGCAGCGTTGAAGTGACAGGGGCGTATGAGCAGTTCTTC
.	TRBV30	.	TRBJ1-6	CAWGGDSYNSPLHF	TGTGCCTGGGGGGGAGACTCCTATAATTCACCCCTCCACTTT
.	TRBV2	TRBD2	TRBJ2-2	CASTPRGRNTGELFF	TGTGCCAGCACGCCGCGGGGGAGAAACACCGGGGAGCTGTTTTTT